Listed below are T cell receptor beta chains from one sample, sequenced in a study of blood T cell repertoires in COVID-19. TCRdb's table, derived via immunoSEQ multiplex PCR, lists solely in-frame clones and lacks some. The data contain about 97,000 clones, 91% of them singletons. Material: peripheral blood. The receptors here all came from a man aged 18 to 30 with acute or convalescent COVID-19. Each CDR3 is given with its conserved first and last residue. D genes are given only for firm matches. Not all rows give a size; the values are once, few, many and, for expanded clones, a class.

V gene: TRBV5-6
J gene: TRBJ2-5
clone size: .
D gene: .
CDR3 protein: CASSGKVKPRLETQYF
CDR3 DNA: TGTGCCAGCAGCGGAAAAGTCAAGCCCAGGCTGGAGACCCAGTACTTC

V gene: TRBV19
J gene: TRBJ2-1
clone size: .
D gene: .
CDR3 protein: CASSLQSGSSYNEQFF
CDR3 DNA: TGTGCCAGTAGTCTCCAAAGTGGTAGCTCCTACAATGAGCAGTTCTTC

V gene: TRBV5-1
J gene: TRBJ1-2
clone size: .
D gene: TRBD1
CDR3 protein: CASSFGPTGNYGYTF
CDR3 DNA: TGCGCCAGCAGCTTCGGCCCGACAGGGAACTATGGCTACACCTTC

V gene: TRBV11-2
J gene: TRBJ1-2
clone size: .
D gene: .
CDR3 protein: CASSFGGANYGYTF
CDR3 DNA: TGTGCCAGCAGCTTCGGGGGGGCGAACTATGGCTACACCTTC

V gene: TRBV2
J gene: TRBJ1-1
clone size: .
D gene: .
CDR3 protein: CASSREGDTEAFF
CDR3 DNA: TGTGCCAGCAGTCGCGAGGGAGACACTGAAGCTTTCTTT

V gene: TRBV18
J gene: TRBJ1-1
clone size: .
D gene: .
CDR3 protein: CASSPTAVTEAFF
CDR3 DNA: TGTGCCAGCTCACCCACTGCGGTCACTGAAGCTTTCTTT

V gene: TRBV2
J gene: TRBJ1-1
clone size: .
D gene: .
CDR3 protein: CASSIVNTEAFF
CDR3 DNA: TGTGCCAGCAGCATAGTAAACACTGAAGCTTTCTTT

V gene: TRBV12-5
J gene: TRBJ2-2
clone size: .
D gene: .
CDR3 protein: CASGLGQPNTGELFF
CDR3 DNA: TGTGCTAGTGGTTTGGGACAGCCGAACACCGGGGAGCTGTTTTTT

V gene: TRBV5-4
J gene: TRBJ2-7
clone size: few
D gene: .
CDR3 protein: CASSRGQGMMDEQYF
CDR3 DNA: TGTGCCAGCAGCCGAGGGCAGGGGATGATGGACGAGCAGTACTTC

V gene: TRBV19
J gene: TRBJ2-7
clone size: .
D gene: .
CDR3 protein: CASSDQGQSDEQYF
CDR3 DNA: TGTGCCAGTAGCGATCAGGGGCAGAGTGACGAGCAGTACTTC

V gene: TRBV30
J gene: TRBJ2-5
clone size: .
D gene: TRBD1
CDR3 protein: CAWRGQGEETQYF
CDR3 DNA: TGTGCCTGGAGAGGACAGGGGGAAGAGACCCAGTACTTC

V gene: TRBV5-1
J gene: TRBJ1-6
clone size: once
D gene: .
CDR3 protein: CASSLASDNSPLHF
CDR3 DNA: TGCGCCAGCAGCTTGGCGTCAGATAATTCACCCCTCCACTTT

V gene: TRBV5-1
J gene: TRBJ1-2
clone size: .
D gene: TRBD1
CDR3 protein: CASSSYPGQEDGYTF
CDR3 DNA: TGCGCCAGCAGCTCCTACCCGGGACAGGAGGATGGCTACACCTTC

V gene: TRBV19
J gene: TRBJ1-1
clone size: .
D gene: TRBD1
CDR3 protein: CASSMRTGGYHTEAFF
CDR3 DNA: TGTGCCAGTAGTATGAGGACAGGGGGCTATCACACTGAAGCTTTCTTT

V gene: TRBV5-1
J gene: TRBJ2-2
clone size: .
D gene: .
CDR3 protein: CASSLDSWTNTGELFF
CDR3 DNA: TGCGCCAGCAGTTTAGACAGTTGGACGAACACCGGGGAGCTGTTTTTT

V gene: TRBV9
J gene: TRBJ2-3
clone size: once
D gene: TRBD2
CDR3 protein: CASSRLAGAADTQYF
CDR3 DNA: TGTGCCAGCAGCAGGCTAGCGGGGGCCGCGGATACGCAGTATTTT

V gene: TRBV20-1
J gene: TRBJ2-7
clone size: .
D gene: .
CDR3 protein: CSASRGTVSYEQYF
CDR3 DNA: TGCAGTGCTAGTCGCGGGACGGTCTCCTACGAGCAGTACTTC

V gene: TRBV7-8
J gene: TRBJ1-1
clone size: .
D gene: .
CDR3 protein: CASSGRANTEAFF
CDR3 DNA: TGTGCCAGCAGCGGGAGGGCGAACACTGAAGCTTTCTTT

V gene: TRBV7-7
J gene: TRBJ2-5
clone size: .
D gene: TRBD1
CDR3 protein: CASSTRQGAGETQYF
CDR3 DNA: TGTGCCAGCAGCACCCGACAGGGGGCCGGGGAGACCCAGTACTTC

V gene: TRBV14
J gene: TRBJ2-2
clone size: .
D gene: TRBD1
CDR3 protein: CASSQNPGQGANTGELFF
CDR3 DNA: TGTGCCAGCAGCCAGAATCCCGGACAGGGGGCGAACACCGGGGAGCTGTTTTTT

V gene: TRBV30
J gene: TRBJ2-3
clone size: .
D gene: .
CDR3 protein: CAWTENRADTQYF
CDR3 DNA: TGTGCCTGGACCGAGAACAGGGCAGATACGCAGTATTTT

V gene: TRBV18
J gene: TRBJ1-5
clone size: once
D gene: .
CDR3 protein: CASSQQAGLEQPQHF
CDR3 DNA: TGTGCCAGCTCACAACAAGCAGGGCTTGAGCAGCCCCAGCATTTT

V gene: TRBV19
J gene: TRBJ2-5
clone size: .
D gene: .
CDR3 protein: CASSTTTKTETQYF
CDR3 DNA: TGTGCCAGTAGTACAACGACAAAGACAGAGACCCAGTACTTC

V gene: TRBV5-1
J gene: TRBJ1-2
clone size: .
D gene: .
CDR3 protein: CASSSPGPGNYGYTF
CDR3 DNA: TGCGCCAGCAGCTCACCTGGACCGGGGAACTATGGCTACACCTTC

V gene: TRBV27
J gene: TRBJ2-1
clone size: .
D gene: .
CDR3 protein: CASIPTGSGNEQFF
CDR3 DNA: TGTGCCAGCATCCCGACAGGCTCGGGCAATGAGCAGTTCTTC

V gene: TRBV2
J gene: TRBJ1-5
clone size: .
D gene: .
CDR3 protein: CASTSYDSLNQPQHF
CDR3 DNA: TGTGCCAGCACAAGTTACGACAGTCTCAATCAGCCCCAGCATTTT

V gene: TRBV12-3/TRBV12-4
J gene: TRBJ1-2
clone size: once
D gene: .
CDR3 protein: CASSLRVSRGYTF
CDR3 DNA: TGTGCCAGCAGCCTTCGAGTTTCCCGCGGCTACACCTTC

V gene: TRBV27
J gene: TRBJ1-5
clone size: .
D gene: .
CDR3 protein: CASSKITTGANQPQHF
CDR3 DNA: TGTGCCAGCAGTAAGATTACAACAGGAGCCAATCAGCCCCAGCATTTT

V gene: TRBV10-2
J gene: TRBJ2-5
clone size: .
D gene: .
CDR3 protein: CASSDRVVGTQYF
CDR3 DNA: TGCGCCAGCAGTGACAGGGTGGTCGGGACCCAGTACTTC

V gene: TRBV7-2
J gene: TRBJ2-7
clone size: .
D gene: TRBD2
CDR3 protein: CASSPGTSGSYEQYF
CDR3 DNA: TGTGCCAGCAGCCCTGGGACTAGCGGGAGCTACGAGCAGTACTTC

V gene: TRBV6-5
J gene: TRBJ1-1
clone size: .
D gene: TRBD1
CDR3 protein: CASSYGGQGTTEAFF
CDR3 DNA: TGTGCCAGCAGTTACGGGGGACAGGGGACGACTGAAGCTTTCTTT

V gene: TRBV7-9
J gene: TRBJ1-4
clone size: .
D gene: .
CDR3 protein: CASSLDRSDEKLFF
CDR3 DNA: TGTGCCAGCAGCTTAGACCGCTCGGATGAAAAACTGTTTTTT

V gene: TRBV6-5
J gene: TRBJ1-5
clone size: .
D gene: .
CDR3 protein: CASSYSVGLGQPQHF
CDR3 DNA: TGTGCCAGCAGTTACTCGGTGGGGCTAGGGCAGCCCCAGCATTTT

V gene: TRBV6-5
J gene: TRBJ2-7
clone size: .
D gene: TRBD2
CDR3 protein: CASSWGLAGEQYF
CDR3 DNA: TGTGCCAGCAGTTGGGGACTAGCGGGGGAGCAGTACTTC

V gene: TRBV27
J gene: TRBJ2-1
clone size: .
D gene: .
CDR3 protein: CASSPQGVRDYNEQFF
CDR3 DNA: TGTGCCAGCAGTCCTCAGGGTGTCAGAGACTACAATGAGCAGTTCTTC

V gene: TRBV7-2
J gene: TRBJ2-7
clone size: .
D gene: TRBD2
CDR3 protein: CASSETSGNSYEQYF
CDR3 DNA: TGTGCCAGCAGCGAGACTAGCGGAAACTCCTACGAGCAGTACTTC

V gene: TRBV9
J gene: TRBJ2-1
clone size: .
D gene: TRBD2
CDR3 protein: CASSVGSSGGDNEQFF
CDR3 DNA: TGTGCCAGCAGCGTAGGATCTAGCGGGGGGGACAATGAGCAGTTCTTC

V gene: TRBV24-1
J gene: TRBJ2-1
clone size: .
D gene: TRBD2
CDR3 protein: CATSDLTSDDDEQFF
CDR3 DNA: TGTGCCACCAGTGATTTGACTAGCGACGACGATGAGCAGTTCTTC

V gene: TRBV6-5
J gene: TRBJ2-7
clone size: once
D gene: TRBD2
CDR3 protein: CASSYFSGIRDEQYF
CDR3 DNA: TGTGCCAGCAGTTACTTTAGCGGGATCCGAGACGAGCAGTACTTC

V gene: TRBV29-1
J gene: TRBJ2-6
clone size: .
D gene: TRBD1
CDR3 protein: CSVRQGTSTGANVLTF
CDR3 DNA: TGCAGCGTCCGACAGGGGACATCGACTGGGGCCAACGTCCTGACTTTC

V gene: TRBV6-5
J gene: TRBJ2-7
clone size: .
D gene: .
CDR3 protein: CASSYFSIGASYEQYF
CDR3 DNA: TGTGCCAGCAGTTACTTCTCGATTGGGGCCTCCTACGAGCAGTACTTC

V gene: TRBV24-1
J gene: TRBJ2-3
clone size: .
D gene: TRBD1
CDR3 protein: CATSDRGTGGGDTQYF
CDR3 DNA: TGTGCCACCAGTGATCGAGGGACAGGGGGCGGGGATACGCAGTATTTT

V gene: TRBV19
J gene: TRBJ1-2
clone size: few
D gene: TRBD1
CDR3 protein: CASTATDRVAYGYTF
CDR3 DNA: TGTGCCAGTACCGCAACGGACAGGGTTGCTTATGGCTACACCTTC

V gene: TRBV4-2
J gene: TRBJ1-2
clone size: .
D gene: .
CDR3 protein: CASSQDAGNYGYTF
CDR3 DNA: TGTGCCAGCAGCCAAGACGCAGGGAACTATGGCTACACCTTC

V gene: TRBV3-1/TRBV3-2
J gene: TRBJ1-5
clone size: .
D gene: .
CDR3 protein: CASSQGGWGQRNQPQHF
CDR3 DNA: TGTGCCAGCAGCCAAGGTGGGTGGGGGCAGCGCAATCAGCCCCAGCATTTT

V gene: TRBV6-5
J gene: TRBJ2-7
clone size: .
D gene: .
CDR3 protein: CASSYGLASSYEQYF
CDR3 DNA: TGTGCCAGCAGTTACGGCCTAGCTAGCTCCTACGAGCAGTACTTC

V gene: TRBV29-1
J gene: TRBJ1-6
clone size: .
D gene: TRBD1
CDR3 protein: CSAQQGANLPLHF
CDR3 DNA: TGCAGCGCCCAACAGGGGGCGAATTTACCCCTCCACTTT

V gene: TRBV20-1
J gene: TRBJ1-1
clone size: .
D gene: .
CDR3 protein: CSHFEGEAFF
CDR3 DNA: TGCAGTCACTTCGAGGGTGAAGCTTTCTTT